This TCR beta chain is from a study of blood T cell repertoires in COVID-19. As for the study in general: Acute-phase and convalescent COVID-19 samples originated in the United States, Italy and Spain. T cells, B-cell-depleted T cells, or PBMCs supplied cDNA or gDNA.

Between the trimmed V and J ends, which lost 0 bases and 0 bases, there was a span of 6 bases. The V gene's germline CDR1 is MNHEY and CDR2 SVGAGI. The CDR3 is 15 residues long. Clones were read by immunoSEQ multiplex PCR, and TCRdb kept only the in-frame ones, dropping some. Among some 110,000 clones listed, 81% were seen once. Input material: peripheral blood. The chain joins TRBV6-5 to TRBJ1-3, with D unclear. This TCR was recovered from a man older than 75 with acute or convalescent COVID-19. The CDR3 reads CASSYSSVSGNTIYF. Here the CDR3 DNA reads TGTGCCAGCAGTTACTCTTCAGTCTCTGGAAACACCATATATTTT.